These T cell receptor beta chains were read from a single sample in a study of T cells in Graves' hyperthyroidism and ophthalmopathy. MiXCR was run by TCRdb on the multiplex PCR reads, yielding one entry per CDR3 protein. This repertoire shows around 600,000 distinct CDR3 sequences, about 45% found once; its top ten account for 7% to 7.5%. Sequencing input: peripheral blood or thyroid tissue (not recorded which). These receptors were taken from an adult man with Graves' disease, either hyperthyroidism or ophthalmopathy (not recorded which). The CDR3 runs from the conserved cysteine through the conserved F or W. The D gene is left open where the match is weak. The listing skips clone size in some rows; elsewhere it reads once, few, many or a size class.

J,V,size,D,DNA,CDR3
TRBJ1-2,TRBV29-1,.,.,TGCAGCTTGGAACCGGCAGACTATGGCTACACCTTC,CSLEPADYGYTF
TRBJ1-3,TRBV20-1,few,TRBD1,TGCAGTGCTAGCCTCCGACAGGGATTCTCTGGAAACACCATATATTTT,CSASLRQGFSGNTIYF
TRBJ1-1,TRBV7-8,.,.,TGTGCCAGTAGTAGGGGGGCAGGGGCGGAAACTGAAGCTTTCTTT,CASSRGAGAETEAFF
TRBJ2-2,TRBV5-4,.,TRBD1,TGTGCCAGCAGGCCCGGGACAGCCGGAGACGGGGAGCTGTTTTTT,CASRPGTAGDGELFF
TRBJ1-1,TRBV12-3/TRBV12-4,few,.,TGTGCCAGCAGTAATCGGGTCGGGTTTAACACTGAAGCTTTCTTT,CASSNRVGFNTEAFF
TRBJ1-6,TRBV29-1,.,.,TGCAGCGTTGAGGGGAATTCACCCCTCCACTTT,CSVEGNSPLHF
TRBJ2-5,TRBV7-8,.,.,TGTGCCAGCAGCTTAGAGGTCAGGGTTGAAGAGACCCAGTACTTC,CASSLEVRVEETQYF
TRBJ2-7,TRBV24-1,many,TRBD2,TGTGCCACCAGTGGGCCGGGAGGACGGCAGTACTTC,CATSGPGGRQYF
TRBJ1-5,TRBV19,few,TRBD1,TGTGCCAGCAGTTTTCGAAGGGGACAGCTTAGCAATCAGCCCCAGCATTTT,CASSFRRGQLSNQPQHF
TRBJ1-2,TRBV6-5,.,.,TGTGCCAGCAGATACGGGGGCACTGACTATGGCTACACCTTC,CASRYGGTDYGYTF
TRBJ2-5,TRBV20-1,few,TRBD2,TGCAGTGCTAGGAGCGGGGGGGCCGAAGAGACCCAGTACTTC,CSARSGGAEETQYF
TRBJ2-5,TRBV9,.,TRBD1,TGTGCCAGCAGCGTAGCTCAGGGGGATAGAGAGACCCAGTACTTC,CASSVAQGDRETQYF
TRBJ1-6,TRBV25-1,.,TRBD1,TGTGCCAGCAGTGAATCTTTGGGGACAGGGGGTAGGAATTCACCCCTCCACTTT,CASSESLGTGGRNSPLHF
TRBJ1-1,TRBV14,.,.,TGTGCCAGCAGCTCCATCCCCTTGGGTGAAGCTTTCTTT,CASSSIPLGEAFF
TRBJ1-4,TRBV7-9,few,.,TGTGCCAGCTCCCCTGGACAAGGGTTGAGGGAAAAACTGTTTTTT,CASSPGQGLREKLFF
TRBJ1-1,TRBV6-4,.,TRBD1,TGTGCCAGCAGTCCTGCGACAGGGATGAACACTGAAGCTTTCTTT,CASSPATGMNTEAFF
TRBJ1-2,TRBV5-1,many,.,TGCGCCAGCAGCAGCAGGGAAAACTATGGCTACACCTTC,CASSSRENYGYTF
TRBJ1-6,TRBV20-1,few,TRBD1,TGCAGTGCTAGAGATCCGGGGACAGGGATGTCTTCACCCCTCCACTTT,CSARDPGTGMSSPLHF
TRBJ2-2,TRBV7-9,.,TRBD2,TGTGCCAGCAGCTTTAGCGGGGGGGCCAGCACCGGGGAGCTGTTTTTT,CASSFSGGASTGELFF
TRBJ1-5,TRBV15,many,.,TGTGCCACCAGCGCGTCGGCGAATAGCAATCAGCCCCAGCATTTT,CATSASANSNQPQHF
TRBJ2-7,TRBV12-1,.,.,TGTGCCAGCAGCTTTAGCCCTGATGCCGCTTTCTACGAGCAGTACTTC,CASSFSPDAAFYEQYF
TRBJ1-1,TRBV7-9,.,.,TGTGCCAGCAGCTTCCGGGTATTCTTT,CASSFRVFF
TRBJ1-3,TRBV29-1,few,.,TGCAGCGGGGAACAGGGTAACACCATATATTTT,CSGEQGNTIYF
TRBJ2-7,TRBV7-9,.,.,TGTGCCAGCAGCTTGGGGAGACCGGGGCCGGGGGAGCAGTACTTC,CASSLGRPGPGEQYF
TRBJ1-6,TRBV12-3/TRBV12-4,few,.,TGTGCCAGCAGTGGGAGGGAGATTTCTAGTAATTCACCCCTCCACTTT,CASSGREISSNSPLHF